This T cell receptor beta chain appears in the sequencing data of a study of radiotherapy plus CTLA-4 blockade in lung cancer. Unmatched junction bases numbered 6, after V lost 3 bases and J lost 5 bases. This CDR3 region has 14 residues. CDR1 SGHDN and CDR2 FVKESK come from the germline V gene. The study gave focal radiation plus ipilimumab CTLA-4 blockade to patients with chemo-refractory metastatic non-small-cell lung cancer. Profiled with immunoSEQ multiplex PCR; TCRdb holds only in-frame clones, not every one. The sample lists approximately 80,000 clones; roughly 69% were seen once. Here the sequenced sample was peripheral blood, taken from a patient treated with radiotherapy plus ipilimumab. The J gene is TRBJ2-5, the V gene TRBV14; 7 nucleotides line up with TRBD1. The origin of this receptor is a human donor with non-small cell lung cancer whose response to radiotherapy plus ipilimumab could not be evaluated. CDR3 in amino acids: CASSHLQGRETQYF. DNA of the CDR3: TGTGCCAGCAGCCACCTACAGGGGCGGGAGACCCAGTACTTC. Combining the CDR3 with reference TRBV14 and TRBJ2-5 gives the whole variable domain EAGVTQFPSHSVIEKGQTVTLRCDPISGHDNLYWYRRVMGKEIKFLLHFVKESKQDESGMPNNRFLAERTGGTYSTLKVQPAELEDSGVYFCASSHLQGRETQYFGPGTRLLVL.